The clone carrying this T cell receptor beta chain was seen more than once but under ten times. As yet, its antigen is unknown. These data come from a study of T-cell memory formation after mild COVID-19. Findings and caveats of the study: Clones contracting across day 15 to 85 had a balanced CD4/CD8 profile; later expanding clones leaned CD4+.

TCRdb reprocessed the 5' RACE reads with MiXCR, giving one entry per CDR3 protein. The sample shows 550,000 to 600,000 distinct CDR3 sequences, 17% of them seen only once. V lost 3 bases and J lost 5, with 13 bases in between. Germline values: CDR1 MNHEY, CDR2 SMNVEV (reference sequence). This CDR3 is 14 amino acids long. This clonotype was sampled from an adult woman who had mild COVID-19 (a few samples of this study predate the infection). Cell type and time point are not known. Sequencing was done on a sample of PBMCs or a T cell subset sorted from them (not recorded which). The gene calls are TRBV27 and TRBJ1-1, with unresolved D. CDR3 DNA sequence: TGTGCCAGCAGTTTCGGTAGGGATAGGACTGAAGCTTTCTTT. This translates into CASSFGRDRTEAFF.